The 20 T cell receptor beta chains reported below all come from one sample, sequenced in a study of CD8 T cells in ankylosing spondylitis. TCRdb redid the calling of the 5' RACE reads with MiXCR, one entry per CDR3 protein. The table lists about 190,000 distinct CDR3 sequences, 10% to 15% of them singletons. Sequencing used blood, either unsorted or a sorted T cell fraction (not recorded which). These receptors came from a female donor with ankylosing spondylitis or in good health (not recorded which).

This clonotype has ten or more counts. V usage is TRBV7-2 and J usage is TRBJ2-4; D unresolved. Germline CDR1 reads SGHTA; CDR2 reads FQGNSA. The V end lost 4 bases, the J end lost 2 bases, and 0 bases lay between the germline ends. This CDR3 contains 11 residues. For the CDR3, the DNA is TGTGCCAGCAGCTCCAAAAACATTCAGTACTTC. This encodes CASSSKNIQYF. Variable domain in full (rest from reference TRBV7-2 and TRBJ2-4): GAGVSQSPSNKVTEKGKDVELRCDPISGHTALYWYRQSLGQGLEFLIYFQGNSAPDKSGLPSDRFSAERTGGSVSTLTIQRTQQEDSAVYLCASSSKNIQYFGAGTRLSVL.

The sample holds a few counts of this clonotype. The J gene is TRBJ2-1, the V gene TRBV18, with 10 bases fitting TRBD2. V shed 3 bases and J 9 bases; nucleotides not matched to a gene: 11. The CDR3 extends over 16 amino acids. Germline V gene data show CDR1 as KGHSH and CDR2 as LQKENI. Written as DNA, the CDR3 is TGTGCCAGCTCACCGGTAGCGGGAGGAAAGGGAGGTGAGCAGTTCTTC. This gives the protein CASSPVAGGKGGEQFF.

In its sample, this clonotype was seen many times. This sequence joins TRBV6-2 or TRBV6-3 and TRBJ1-1; D uncertain. V gave up 11 bases and J gave up 4 bases, with 14 bases separating them. The CDR3 sequence is 12 residues long. Germline V CDR1 and CDR2: MNHEY, SVGEGT. This chain's CDR3 is CALRGVGTEAFF. CDR3 sequence (DNA): TGTGCCCTCCGGGGTGTGGGCACTGAAGCTTTCTTT.

This clonotype was detected many times. The rearrangement uses TRBV25-1 and TRBJ2-1; no reliable D call. The V and J ends lost 1 base and 8 bases respectively, with 15 bases between them. The CDR3 loop spans 15 amino acids. CDR1 and CDR2 from the germline V gene are MGHDK and SYGVNS. The CDR3 DNA follows: TGTGCCAGCAGTGAATCCGCCTTCGGTAGGCATGAGCAGTTCTTC. Its translation is CASSESAFGRHEQFF.

This rearrangement joins TRBV7-9 to TRBJ2-4; TRBD1 matches at 10 bases. The CDR3 has 16 amino acids. Germline V gene sequence: CDR1 SEHNR, CDR2 FQNEAQ (reference sequence). J lost 6 bases, V lost 5 bases, and 10 bases had no gene match. In nucleotides, the CDR3 is TGTGCCAGCAGCCCGATCCGCCGGGACAGGGGAAACATTCAGTACTTC. It specifies CASSPIRRDRGNIQYF.

This clonotype was observed many times. The chain links TRBV20-1 to TRBJ2-1; D is uncertain. Germline V gene lookup returns CDR1 DFQATT and CDR2 SNEGSKA (reference sequence). Trimming removed 2 bases at V and 0 bases at J, with 17 bases between. The CDR3 consists of 17 residues. The CDR3 reads CSARFTIGSLSYNEQFF. In DNA, the CDR3 is TGCAGTGCTAGATTCACAATAGGGTCCCTCTCCTACAATGAGCAGTTCTTC.

This clonotype was counted many times. V usage is TRBV5-1 and J usage is TRBJ2-3; 8 bases map to TRBD2. V dropped 0 bases and J dropped 7; count of bases not matched to a gene: 4. The CDR3 is 14 amino acids. Germline CDR1 SGHRS, CDR2 YFSETQ. CDR3 nucleotides: TGCGCCAGCAGCTTGGACGGGAGGGAAAATACGCAGTATTTT. Amino acids: CASSLDGRENTQYF.

The table lists this clonotype with a few counts. The chain couples TRBV7-2 to TRBJ2-7; 7 positions match TRBD2. After removal of 1 base from V and 2 bases from J, the junction contained 8 bases not matched to a gene. The CDR3 length is 16 residues. CDR1 and CDR2 (germline): SGHTA, FQGNSA. CDR3 DNA: TGTGCCAGCAGCTTAGTGGGAAGCGGGAATCCCTACGAGCAGTACTTC. Protein product: CASSLVGSGNPYEQYF.

The chain employs TRBV11-2 and TRBJ2-3, with 7 bases that match TRBD2. CDR3 length equals 13 residues. Trimming removed 2 bases from V and 8 bases from J; junction bases left unmatched: 4. Per germline, CDR1 SGHAT and CDR2 FQNNGV. CDR3 bases: TGTGCCAGCAGCTTAAGGTGGGGGGGTACGCAGTATTTT. Translation gives CASSLRWGGTQYF.

This clonotype showed up many times. The genes are TRBV7-9 and TRBJ1-6, with D hard to call. The CDR3 spans 11 residues. Trimming removed 5 bases at V and 8 bases at J, with 4 bases between. Germline CDR1 reads SEHNR; CDR2 reads FQNEAQ (reference sequence). This CDR3 is CASSNHSPLHF. CDR3 DNA: TGTGCCAGCAGCAACCATTCACCCCTCCACTTT.

This clonotype was seen many times. The rearrangement links TRBV29-1 to TRBJ2-1, with unresolved D. The germline gives CDR1 SQVTM, CDR2 ANQGSEA. The CDR3 sequence is 14 residues long. V was shortened by 6 bases and J by 6 bases, with 18 bases between the two germline ends. The CDR3 bases are TGCAGCGTACCCAATCCATGGCGGACCAATGAGCAGTTCTTC. Encoded protein: CSVPNPWRTNEQFF.

The chain employs TRBV21-1 and TRBJ2-7; the D call TRBD1 from the table was never checked on the DNA. TRBV21-1 is labeled a pseudogene. The CDR3 loop spans 16 amino acids. The CDR3: CASSSLVRRPSYEQYF. In DNA, the CDR3 is TGTGCCAGCAGCTCCCTGGTACGACGGCCCTCCTACGAGCAGTACTTC.

This clonotype was counted many times. The V gene is TRBV6-2 or TRBV6-3, the J gene TRBJ2-1; the D is unclear. V was clipped by 3 bases and J by 2 bases, with 5 bases between them. CDR3 size: 13 residues. The germline V gene has CDR1 MNHEY and CDR2 SVGEGT. This CDR3 reads CASSYRTYNEQFF. CDR3 sequence (DNA): TGTGCCAGCAGTTATCGGACCTACAATGAGCAGTTCTTC.

Ten or more counts support this clonotype. The chain uses TRBV7-8 and TRBJ2-3, with D possibly being TRBD1 (6 bases). Germline CDR1 and CDR2: SGHVS and FQNEAQ. With 5 bases removed from V and 7 bases from J, the gap between germline ends came to 16 bases. This CDR3 is 14 amino acids long. As DNA, the CDR3 is TGTGCCAGCAGCCTAACAGGGTTTTTGAATACGCAGTATTTT. Amino acid sequence: CASSLTGFLNTQYF.

This clonotype was counted once. The V call is TRBV7-8, the J call TRBJ2-7; the match to TRBD2 covers 11 bases. In germline, CDR1 is SGHVS, CDR2 FQNEAQ. This CDR3 spans 16 amino acids. The V segment lost 4 bases and the J segment 0 bases; nucleotides outside the gene matches: 5. This CDR3 reads CASSSTGLAGSYEQYF. As DNA, the CDR3 is TGTGCCAGCAGCTCAACAGGACTAGCGGGCTCCTACGAGCAGTACTTC.

This clonotype has more than one count but fewer than ten. This chain joins TRBV3-1 and TRBJ1-2; 11 nucleotides match TRBD1. Germline lookup yields CDR1 LGHDT and CDR2 YNNKEL (reference sequence). The trim removed 8 bases at V and 0 bases at J, leaving 17 bases unmatched. This CDR3 comprises 19 residues. The CDR3 sequence: CASCFGARDRGSSNYGYTF. The CDR3 DNA reads TGTGCCAGCTGTTTCGGGGCAAGGGACAGGGGGTCCTCTAACTATGGCTACACCTTC.

This clonotype has a count of ten or more. The chain combines TRBV6-2 or TRBV6-3 with TRBJ2-1; D is perhaps TRBD1 or TRBD2 (5 bases each). The V end was cut by 9 bases, the J end by 6 bases, with 24 bases between. CDR3 length: 16 amino acids. Germline V gene lookup returns CDR1 MNHEY and CDR2 SVGEGT. This CDR3 reads CASSPPTAWGINEQFF. CDR3 DNA: TGTGCCAGTTCCCCCCCGACAGCGTGGGGGATCAATGAGCAGTTCTTC.

This clonotype has ten or more counts. The J gene is TRBJ1-6, the V gene TRBV9; 7 bases fit TRBD1. Germline V CDR1 and CDR2: SGDLS, YYNGEE. This CDR3 has 15 residues. The ends lost 3 bases at V and 9 bases at J; junction bases unmatched: 9. The CDR3 reads CASSATRDRSSPLHF. DNA of the CDR3: TGTGCCAGCAGCGCGACCCGGGACAGATCTTCACCCCTCCACTTT.

As regards this clonotype: At one of its ends the junction is not consistent with the germline gene, which may arise from a read error. J is TRBJ1-5 and V is TRBV7-9; D might be TRBD1 (6 bases). The V gene's germline CDR1 is SEHNR and CDR2 FQNEAQ (reference sequence). The CDR3 consists of 15 residues. The CDR3 DNA sequence: TGTGCCGGCAGCGGCCCGGGGGCGGGTAATCAGCCCCAGCATTTT. As protein: CAGSGPGAGNQPQHF.

This clonotype was found many times. V is TRBV7-2 and J is TRBJ1-5; D not resolved. The CDR3 spans 15 residues. Germline V gives CDR1 SGHTA, CDR2 FQGNSA. The V and J ends lost 1 base and 6 bases respectively, with 13 bases between them. CDR3 bases: TGTGCCAGCAGCTTAGTTCCGATCGGAGGTCAGCCCCAGCATTTT. Residues: CASSLVPIGGQPQHF.